One T cell receptor beta chain is described in this entry. The data were obtained in a study of OX40 agonist ivuxolimab in advanced cancers. Whole-study context: Dose-escalation patients' cancers were hepatocellular carcinoma, melanoma, renal cell or head and neck cancer.

Any history of autoimmune disease or systemic immunosuppression disqualified patients. Patients had blood sampled at baseline and again on cycle 4 day 1 and cycle 7 day 1. Germline V gives CDR1 SGHRS, CDR2 YFSETQ. Trimming left V 0 bases short and J 8 bases short, with 8 bases between. This CDR3 contains 13 residues. Sequenced by immunoSEQ multiplex PCR; TCRdb stores in-frame clones only, minus some. This sample carries 70,000 or so clones, roughly 89% of them seen once, and the ten largest clones take around 0.77%. The specimen comprised CD4+ or CD8+ T cells sorted from blood, sampled in a trial of the OX40 agonist ivuxolimab. This sequence joins TRBV5-1 and TRBJ2-2; D is undetermined. The source is an adult with an advanced solid tumor such as melanoma, head and neck, liver or kidney cancer. The CDR3 nucleotides are TGCGCCAGCAGCTTGGAGGAGCAGGGGGAGCTGTTTTTT. Its translation: CASSLEEQGELFF.